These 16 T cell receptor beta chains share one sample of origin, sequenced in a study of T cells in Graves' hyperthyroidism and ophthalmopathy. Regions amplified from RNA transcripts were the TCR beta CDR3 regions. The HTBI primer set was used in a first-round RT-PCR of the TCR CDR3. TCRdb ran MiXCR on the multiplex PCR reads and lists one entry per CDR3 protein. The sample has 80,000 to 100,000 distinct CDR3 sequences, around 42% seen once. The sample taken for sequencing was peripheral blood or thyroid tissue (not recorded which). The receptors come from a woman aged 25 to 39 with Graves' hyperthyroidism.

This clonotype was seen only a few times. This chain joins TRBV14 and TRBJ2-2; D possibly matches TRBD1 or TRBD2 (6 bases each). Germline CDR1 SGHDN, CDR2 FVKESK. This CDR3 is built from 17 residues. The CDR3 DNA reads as TGTGAGGACAGCCAAGACCCGGGAGCGGGTCTCACCGGGGAGCTGTTTTTT. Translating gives CEDSQDPGAGLTGELFF.

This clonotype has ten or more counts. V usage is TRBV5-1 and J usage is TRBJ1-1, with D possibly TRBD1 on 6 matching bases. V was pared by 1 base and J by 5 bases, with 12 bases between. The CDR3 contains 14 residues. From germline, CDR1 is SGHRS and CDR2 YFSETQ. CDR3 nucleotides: TGCGCCAGCAGCTTGTTCGGGGGGCAGACTGAAGCTTTCTTT. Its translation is CASSLFGGQTEAFF.

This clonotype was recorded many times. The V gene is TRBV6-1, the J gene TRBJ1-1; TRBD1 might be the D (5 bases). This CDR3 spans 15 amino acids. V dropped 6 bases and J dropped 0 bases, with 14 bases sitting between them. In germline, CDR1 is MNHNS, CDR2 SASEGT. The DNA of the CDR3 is TGTGCCAGCAGGGATGACAGATACATGAACACTGAAGCTTTCTTT. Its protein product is CASRDDRYMNTEAFF.

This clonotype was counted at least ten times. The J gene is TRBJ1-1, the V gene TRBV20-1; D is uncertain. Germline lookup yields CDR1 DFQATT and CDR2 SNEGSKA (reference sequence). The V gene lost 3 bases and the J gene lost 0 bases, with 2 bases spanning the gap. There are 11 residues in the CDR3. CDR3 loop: CSASLNTEAFF. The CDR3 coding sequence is TGCAGTGCTAGTCTGAACACTGAAGCTTTCTTT.

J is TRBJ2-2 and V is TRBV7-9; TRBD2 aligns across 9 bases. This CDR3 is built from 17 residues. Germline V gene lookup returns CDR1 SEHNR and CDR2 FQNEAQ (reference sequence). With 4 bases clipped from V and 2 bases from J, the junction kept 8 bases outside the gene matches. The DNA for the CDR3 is TGTGCCAGCAGCTCCCAAGGGACTAGCAGTAACACCGGGGAGCTGTTTTTT. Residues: CASSSQGTSSNTGELFF. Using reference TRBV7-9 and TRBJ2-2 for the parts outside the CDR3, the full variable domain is DTGVSQNPRHKITKRGQNVTFRCDPISEHNRLYWYRQTLGQGPEFLTYFQNEAQLEKSRLLSDRFSAERPKGSFSTLEIQRTEQGDSAMYLCASSSQGTSSNTGELFFGEGSRLTVL.

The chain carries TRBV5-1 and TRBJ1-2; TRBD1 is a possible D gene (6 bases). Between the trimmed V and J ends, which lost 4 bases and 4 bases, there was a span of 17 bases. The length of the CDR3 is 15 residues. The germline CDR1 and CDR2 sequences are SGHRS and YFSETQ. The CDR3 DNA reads TGCGCCAGCAGCGCTGACAGGACGGGAGGCTATGGCTACACCTTC. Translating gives CASSADRTGGYGYTF.

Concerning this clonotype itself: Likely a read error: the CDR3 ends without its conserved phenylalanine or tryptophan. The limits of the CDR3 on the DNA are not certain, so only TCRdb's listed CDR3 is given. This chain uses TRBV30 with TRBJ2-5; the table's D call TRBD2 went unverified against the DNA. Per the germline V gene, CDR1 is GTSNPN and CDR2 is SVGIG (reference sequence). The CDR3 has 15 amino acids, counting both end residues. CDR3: CAWSDSGRIQETQCL.

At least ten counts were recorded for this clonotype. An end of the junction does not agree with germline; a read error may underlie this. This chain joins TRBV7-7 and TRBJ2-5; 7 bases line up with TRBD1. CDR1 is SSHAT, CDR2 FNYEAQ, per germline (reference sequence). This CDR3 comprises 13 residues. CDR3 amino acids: CASSTDREETQYF. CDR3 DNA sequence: TGTGCTAGCAGCACCGACAGGGAAGAGACCCAGTACTTC.

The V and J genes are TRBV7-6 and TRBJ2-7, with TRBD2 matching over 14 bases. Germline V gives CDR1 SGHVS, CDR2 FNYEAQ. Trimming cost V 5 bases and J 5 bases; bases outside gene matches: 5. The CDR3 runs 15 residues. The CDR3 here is CASSRGLAGVNEQYF. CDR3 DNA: TGTGCCAGCAGCCGGGGACTAGCGGGAGTAAACGAGCAGTACTTC.

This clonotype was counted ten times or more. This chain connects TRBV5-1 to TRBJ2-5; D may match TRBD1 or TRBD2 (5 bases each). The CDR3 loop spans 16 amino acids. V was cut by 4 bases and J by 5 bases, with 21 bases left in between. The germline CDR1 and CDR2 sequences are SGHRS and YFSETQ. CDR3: CASSPAIWGSGETQYF. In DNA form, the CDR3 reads TGCGCCAGCAGCCCCGCGATTTGGGGGTCAGGGGAGACCCAGTACTTC.

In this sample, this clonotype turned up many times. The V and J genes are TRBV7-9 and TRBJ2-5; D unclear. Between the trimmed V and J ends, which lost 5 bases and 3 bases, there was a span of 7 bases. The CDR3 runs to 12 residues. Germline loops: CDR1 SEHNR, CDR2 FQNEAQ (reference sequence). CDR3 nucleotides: TGTGCCAGCAGCCGGAACAAAGAGACCCAGTACTTC. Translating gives CASSRNKETQYF.

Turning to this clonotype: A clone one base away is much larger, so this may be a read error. The CDR3 loop reads CASSAYDGPGNGYTF. CDR3 in DNA: TGTGCCAGCAGCGCTTACGACGGGCCGGGGAATGGCTACACCTTC. The V gene is TRBV9, the J gene TRBJ1-2; D is ambiguous. The germline V gene encodes CDR1 SGDLS and CDR2 YYNGEE. Trimming took 3 bases from V and 6 from J, leaving 18 bases between them. The CDR3 runs 15 residues.

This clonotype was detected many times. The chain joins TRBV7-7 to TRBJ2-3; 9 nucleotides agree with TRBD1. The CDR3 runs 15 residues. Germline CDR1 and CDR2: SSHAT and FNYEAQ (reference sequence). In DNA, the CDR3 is TGTGCTAGCTCTTCGGGACAGGGAGGAACAGATACGCAGTATTTT. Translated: CASSSGQGGTDTQYF.

The chain's CDR3 is CASSARLRSTDTQYF. For the CDR3, the DNA is TGTGCCAGCAGCGCCAGACTCCGTAGCACAGATACGCAGTATTTT. The chain carries TRBV14 and TRBJ2-3; no definite D call. The length of the CDR3 is 15 residues. The V gene's germline CDR1 is SGHDN and CDR2 FVKESK. Trimming took off 5 bases at V and 0 bases at J, with 12 bases between the two ends.

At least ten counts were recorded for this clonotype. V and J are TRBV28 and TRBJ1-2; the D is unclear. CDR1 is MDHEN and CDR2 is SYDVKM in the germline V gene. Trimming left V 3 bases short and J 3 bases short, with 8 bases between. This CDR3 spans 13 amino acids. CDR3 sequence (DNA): TGTGCCAGCAGTTTTTGGCCCTACTATGGCTACACCTTC. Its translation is CASSFWPYYGYTF.

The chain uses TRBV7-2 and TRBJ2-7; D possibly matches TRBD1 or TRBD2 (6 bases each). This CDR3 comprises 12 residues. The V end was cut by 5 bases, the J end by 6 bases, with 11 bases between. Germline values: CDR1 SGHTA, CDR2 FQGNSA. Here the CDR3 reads CASSRGTREQYF. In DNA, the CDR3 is TGTGCCAGCAGCCGCGGGACACGCGAGCAGTACTTC.